These 3 T cell receptor beta chains share one sample of origin, sequenced in a study of T cell responses to AZD1222 COVID-19 vaccine. TCRdb keeps only in-frame clones here, not all; method: immunoSEQ multiplex PCR. The sample includes just over 150,000 clones, around nine tenths of them seen just once. Sequencing was performed on peripheral blood, taken on day 0 of AZD1222 vaccination. Every receptor here comes from an adult in good health.

The rearrangement joins TRBV2 to TRBJ1-5; 7 bases fit TRBD1. Looked up from germline, CDR1 is SNHLY and CDR2 is FYNNEI. After removal of 7 bases from V and 6 bases from J, the junction contained 12 bases not matched to a gene. The CDR3 is made up of 15 amino acids. CDR3 in DNA: TGTGCCAGCAAAGAGCAGGGGGATGTAAGTCAGCCCCAGCATTTT. This translates into CASKEQGDVSQPQHF.

This chain uses TRBV24-1 with TRBJ1-1; TRBD1 aligns across 9 bases. Losses at the gene ends were 3 bases for V and 5 bases for J; bases not matched to a gene: 3. The CDR3 has 14 amino acids. Germline loops: CDR1 KGHDR, CDR2 SFDVKD. The CDR3 nucleotides read TGTGCCACCAGTGATGGACAGGGGTTGACTGAAGCTTTCTTT. Translated, it gives CATSDGQGLTEAFF.

This rearrangement joins TRBV6-2 or TRBV6-3 to TRBJ2-7; D ambiguous. Per the germline V gene, CDR1 is MNHEY and CDR2 is SVGEGT. The V end was cut by 6 bases, the J end by 4 bases, with 16 bases between. The CDR3 is made up of 14 amino acids. The CDR3 sequence: CASSRLSNAYEQYF. DNA of the CDR3: TGTGCCAGCAGCCGTCTTAGTAACGCTTACGAGCAGTACTTC.